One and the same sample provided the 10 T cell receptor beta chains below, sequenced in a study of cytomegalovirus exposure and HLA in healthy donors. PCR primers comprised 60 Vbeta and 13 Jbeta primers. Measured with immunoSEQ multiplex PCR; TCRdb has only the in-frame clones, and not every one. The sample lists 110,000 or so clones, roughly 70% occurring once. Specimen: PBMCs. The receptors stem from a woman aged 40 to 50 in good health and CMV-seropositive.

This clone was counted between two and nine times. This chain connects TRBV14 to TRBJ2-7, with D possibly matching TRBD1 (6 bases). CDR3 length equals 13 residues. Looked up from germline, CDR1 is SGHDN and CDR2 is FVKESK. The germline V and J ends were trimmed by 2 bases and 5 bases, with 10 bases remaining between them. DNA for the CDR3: TGTGCCAGCAGCCAACCATACAGGGACGAGCAGTACTTC. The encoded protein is CASSQPYRDEQYF.

CDR3 DNA: TGTGCCAGCAGTGCCCGGGTGGGGGGTGAAAAACTGTTTTTT. It yields the protein CASSARVGGEKLFF. J is TRBJ1-4 and V is TRBV25-1; the D gene is possibly TRBD1 (5 bases). The CDR3 is 14 amino acids. Trimming left V 4 bases short and J 7 bases short, with 13 bases between. Germline V gene sequence: CDR1 MGHDK, CDR2 SYGVNS.

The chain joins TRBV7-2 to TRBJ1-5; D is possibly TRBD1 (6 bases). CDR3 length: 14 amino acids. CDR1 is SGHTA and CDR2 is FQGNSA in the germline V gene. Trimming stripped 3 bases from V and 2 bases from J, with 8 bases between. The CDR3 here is CASSFSGGNQPQHF. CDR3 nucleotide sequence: TGTGCCAGCAGCTTCTCAGGGGGCAATCAGCCCCAGCATTTT. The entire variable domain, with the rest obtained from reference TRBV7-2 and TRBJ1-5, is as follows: GAGVSQSPSNKVTEKGKDVELRCDPISGHTALYWYRQSLGQGLEFLIYFQGNSAPDKSGLPSDRFSAERTGGSVSTLTIQRTQQEDSAVYLCASSFSGGNQPQHFGDGTRLSIL.

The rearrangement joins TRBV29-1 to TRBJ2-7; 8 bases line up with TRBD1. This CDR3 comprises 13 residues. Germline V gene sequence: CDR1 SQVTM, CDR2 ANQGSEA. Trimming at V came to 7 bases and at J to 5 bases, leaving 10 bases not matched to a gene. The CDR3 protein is CSAPGQGIHEQYF. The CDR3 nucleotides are TGCAGCGCCCCCGGACAGGGTATTCACGAGCAGTACTTC.

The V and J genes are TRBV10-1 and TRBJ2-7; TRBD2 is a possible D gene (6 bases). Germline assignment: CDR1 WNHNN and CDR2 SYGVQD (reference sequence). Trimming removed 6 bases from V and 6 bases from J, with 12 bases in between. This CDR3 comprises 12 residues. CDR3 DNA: TGCGCCAGCAGGAGGCGGGGAGGCGAGCAGTACTTC. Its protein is CASRRRGGEQYF.

The CDR3 loop reads CASSHSRTRPGQVENTF. CDR3 nucleotides: TGCGCCAGCAGCCATTCACGCACCAGACCGGGACAGGTCGAGAACACCTTC. The chain is built from TRBV4-1 and TRBJ1-2, with 8 bases matching TRBD1. V shed 3 bases and J 12 bases; nucleotides not matched to a gene: 21. Per germline, CDR1 MGHRA and CDR2 YSYEKL. The length of the CDR3 is 17 residues.

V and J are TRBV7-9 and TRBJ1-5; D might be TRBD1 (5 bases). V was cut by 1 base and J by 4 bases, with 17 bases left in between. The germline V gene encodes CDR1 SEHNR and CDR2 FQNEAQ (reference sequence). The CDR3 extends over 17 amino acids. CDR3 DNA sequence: TGTGCCAGCAGCTTAGGGCAGGGCGTGGATAGTAATCAGCCCCAGCATTTT. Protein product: CASSLGQGVDSNQPQHF. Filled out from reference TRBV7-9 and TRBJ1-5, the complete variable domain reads DTGVSQNPRHKITKRGQNVTFRCDPISEHNRLYWYRQTLGQGPEFLTYFQNEAQLEKSRLLSDRFSAERPKGSFSTLEIQRTEQGDSAMYLCASSLGQGVDSNQPQHFGDGTRLSIL.

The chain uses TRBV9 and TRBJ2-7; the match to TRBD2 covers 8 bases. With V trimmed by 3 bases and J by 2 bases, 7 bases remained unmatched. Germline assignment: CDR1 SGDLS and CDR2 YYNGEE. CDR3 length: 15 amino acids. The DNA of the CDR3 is TGTGCCAGCAGCGCTCAAGCGGGAGCCACCTACGAGCAGTACTTC. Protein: CASSAQAGATYEQYF.

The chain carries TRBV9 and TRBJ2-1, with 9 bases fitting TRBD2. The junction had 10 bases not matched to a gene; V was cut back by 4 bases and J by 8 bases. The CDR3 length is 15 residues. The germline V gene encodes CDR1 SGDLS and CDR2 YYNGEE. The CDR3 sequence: CASSPGLAVGYEQFF. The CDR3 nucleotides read TGTGCCAGCAGCCCGGGACTAGCAGTTGGTTATGAGCAGTTCTTC.

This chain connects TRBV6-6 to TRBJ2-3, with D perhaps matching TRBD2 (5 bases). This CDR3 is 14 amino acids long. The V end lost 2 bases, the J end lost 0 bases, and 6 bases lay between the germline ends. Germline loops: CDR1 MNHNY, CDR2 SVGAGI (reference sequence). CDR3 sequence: CASSYASSTDTQYF. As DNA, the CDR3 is TGTGCCAGCAGTTACGCTAGCAGCACAGATACGCAGTATTTT.